Sequencing of this TCR beta chain was carried out in a study of shared clonotypes between healthy human individuals. The CDR3 covers 13 residues. Germline V gives CDR1 SGHTA, CDR2 FQGTGA. The V end was cut by 2 bases, the J end by 1 base, with 6 bases between. On this clone: Given a far larger clone just one base away, this is likely a sequencing read error.

Assay used: immunoSEQ multiplex PCR; TCRdb lists only in-frame clones, some missing. Of over a million clones listed, around three quarters were seen once; the top ten hold 0.52%. Both subsets, CD45RA+ naive and CD45RA-negative memory, were split from the CD4+ cells. Sequenced material: memory CD4+ T cells from PBMCs. Indicated subset: CD45RA-negative fraction. The sequence was collected from a man aged 18-30 years in good health. Some clones in this sample may be carry-over from other donors' samples. The rearrangement links TRBV7-3 to TRBJ2-7, with a tentative D call TRBD1 (6 bases). CDR3 in amino acids: CASSLDRSYEQYF. CDR3 in DNA: TGTGCCAGCAGCTTAGACAGGTCCTACGAGCAGTACTTC.